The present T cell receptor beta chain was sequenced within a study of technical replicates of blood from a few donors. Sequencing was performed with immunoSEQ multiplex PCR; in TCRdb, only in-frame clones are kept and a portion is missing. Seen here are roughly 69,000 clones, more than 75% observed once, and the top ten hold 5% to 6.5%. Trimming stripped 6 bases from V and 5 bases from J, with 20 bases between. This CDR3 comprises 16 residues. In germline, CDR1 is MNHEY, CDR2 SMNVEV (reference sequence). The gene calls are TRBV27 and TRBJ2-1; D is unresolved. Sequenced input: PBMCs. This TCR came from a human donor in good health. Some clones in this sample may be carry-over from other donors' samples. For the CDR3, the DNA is TGTGCCAGCAGCCTAATAGTAGCCGGGTACCACAATGAGCAGTTCTTC. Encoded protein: CASSLIVAGYHNEQFF.